A single sample is the source of the 18 T cell receptor beta chains below, sequenced in a study of cytomegalovirus exposure and HLA in healthy donors. The PCR used 60 Vbeta and 13 Jbeta primers. The repertoire was sequenced with immunoSEQ multiplex PCR; TCRdb's copy has only in-frame clones and lacks some. The table includes some 150,000 clones, roughly 63% detected once. Sequencing used PBMCs. The origin of the receptors is a woman aged 55-69 years in good health and CMV-seropositive.

The CDR3 is CASSSSGGNYGYTF. In DNA, the CDR3 is TGCGCCAGCAGCTCGTCGGGGGGGAACTATGGCTACACCTTC. The chain combines TRBV5-1 with TRBJ1-2; D might be TRBD1 (5 bases). The CDR3 loop spans 14 amino acids. V lost 3 bases to trimming and J lost 2 bases, with 11 bases between them. Germline V gene lookup returns CDR1 SGHRS and CDR2 YFSETQ.

The chain employs TRBV28 and TRBJ1-4, with TRBD1 matching over 11 bases. There are 16 residues in the CDR3. Germline CDR1 is MDHEN and CDR2 is SYDVKM. V gave up 5 bases and J gave up 6 bases; unmatched junction bases: 8. The CDR3 DNA follows: TGTGCCAGCAGTGGGGCCGGGACAGGGGGGGATGAAAAACTGTTTTTT. Its translation: CASSGAGTGGDEKLFF.

The J gene is TRBJ2-5, the V gene TRBV5-1; 11 bases match TRBD2. Losses at the gene ends were 1 base for V and 5 bases for J; bases not matched to a gene: 7. This CDR3 has 16 amino acids. Looked up from germline, CDR1 is SGHRS and CDR2 is YFSETQ. CDR3 sequence: CASSLLAGGPGETQYF. DNA of the CDR3: TGCGCCAGCAGCTTGTTAGCGGGAGGGCCGGGCGAGACCCAGTACTTC. The entire variable domain, with the rest obtained from reference TRBV5-1 and TRBJ2-5, is as follows: KAGVTQTPRYLIKTRGQQVTLSCSPISGHRSVSWYQQTPGQGLQFLFEYFSETQRNKGNFPGRFSGRQFSNSRSEMNVSTLELGDSALYLCASSLLAGGPGETQYFGPGTRLLVL.

A few counts support this clone. The CDR3 protein is CAWSIGTGIQETQYF. The CDR3, as DNA: TGTGCCTGGAGTATCGGTACAGGCATCCAAGAGACCCAGTACTTC. The rearrangement links TRBV30 to TRBJ2-5; possibly TRBD1 for D (5 bases). The CDR3 length is 15 residues. In germline, CDR1 is GTSNPN, CDR2 SVGIG (reference sequence). Trimming took 2 bases from V and 1 from J, leaving 14 bases between them.

The chain couples TRBV28 to TRBJ1-1; D perhaps matches TRBD1 (5 bases). This CDR3 spans 12 amino acids. Germline lookup yields CDR1 MDHEN and CDR2 SYDVKM. V shed 5 bases and J shed 11 bases, with 15 bases lying between them. The CDR3 DNA follows: TGTGCCAGCAGTAGTCAGGGATTTGAGGCTTTCTTT. Its protein product is CASSSQGFEAFF.

The chain employs TRBV28 and TRBJ1-5, with 9 bases matching TRBD1. Germline V gene sequence: CDR1 MDHEN, CDR2 SYDVKM. The junction had 10 bases not matched to a gene; V was cut back by 5 bases and J by 5 bases. The CDR3 consists of 16 residues. For the CDR3, the DNA is TGTGCCAGCAGTCGGGACAGGGAGAGTTCTTATCAGCCCCAGCATTTT. Its translation: CASSRDRESSYQPQHF.

The gene calls are TRBV5-1 and TRBJ1-2, with D uncertain. The CDR3 loop spans 14 amino acids. Germline-derived CDR1 and CDR2 are SGHRS and YFSETQ. Trimming left V 4 bases short and J 4 bases short, with 14 bases between. The CDR3 nucleotides read TGCGCCAGCAGCCCGGTGGGAGAGGGCTATGGCTACACCTTC. Translation gives CASSPVGEGYGYTF. Variable domain in full (rest from reference TRBV5-1 and TRBJ1-2): KAGVTQTPRYLIKTRGQQVTLSCSPISGHRSVSWYQQTPGQGLQFLFEYFSETQRNKGNFPGRFSGRQFSNSRSEMNVSTLELGDSALYLCASSPVGEGYGYTFGSGTRLTVV.

This chain connects TRBV4-1 to TRBJ2-2; D is perhaps TRBD1 (6 bases). V lost 4 bases to trimming and J lost 8 bases, with 14 bases between them. Germline loops: CDR1 MGHRA, CDR2 YSYEKL. This CDR3 spans 14 amino acids. In DNA, the CDR3 is TGCGCCAGCAGCCTCAACAGGGTTACAGGGGAGCTGTTTTTT. Translating it yields CASSLNRVTGELFF.

The rearrangement links TRBV30 to TRBJ2-5; 7 bases line up with TRBD1. Germline lookup yields CDR1 GTSNPN and CDR2 SVGIG (reference sequence). J gave up 5 bases and V 5 bases, and 2 bases lay outside the gene matches. This CDR3 contains 11 residues. This CDR3 reads CAWSRGETQYF. The CDR3 nucleotides are TGTGCCTGGTCCAGGGGGGAGACCCAGTACTTC. Full variable domain (rest looked up from reference TRBV30 and TRBJ2-5): SQTIHQWPATLVQPVGSPLSLECTVEGTSNPNLYWYRQAAGRGLQLLFYSVGIGQISSEVPQNLSASRPQDRQFILSSKKLLLSDSGFYLCAWSRGETQYFGPGTRLLVL.

A single count supports this clone. The rearrangement joins TRBV5-1 to TRBJ2-1; TRBD2 aligns across 9 bases. Trimming cost V 4 bases and J 2 bases; bases outside gene matches: 7. The CDR3 consists of 16 residues. Germline CDR1 and CDR2: SGHRS and YFSETQ. CDR3 bases: TGCGCCAGCAGCACCGGACTAGCGCAACCCTACAATGAGCAGTTCTTC. Translation: CASSTGLAQPYNEQFF.

J is TRBJ2-4 and V is TRBV5-6; D is uncertain. The V end was cut by 0 bases, the J end by 3 bases, with 10 bases between. CDR1 and CDR2 (germline): SGHDT, YYEEEE. This CDR3 is 15 amino acids long. The CDR3 loop is CASSLAQVVKNIQYF. The CDR3 nucleotides read TGTGCCAGCAGCTTGGCGCAGGTGGTCAAAAACATTCAGTACTTC. Full variable domain (rest looked up from reference TRBV5-6 and TRBJ2-4): DAGVTQSPTHLIKTRGQQVTLRCSPKSGHDTVSWYQQALGQGPQFIFQYYEEEERQRGNFPDRFSGHQFPNYSSELNVNALLLGDSALYLCASSLAQVVKNIQYFGAGTRLSVL.

Only a few counts were recorded for this clone. CDR3 loop: CSVGRASGYEQYF. The CDR3 DNA is TGCAGCGTTGGGAGGGCCTCCGGGTACGAGCAGTACTTC. V gene TRBV29-1 combines with J gene TRBJ2-7, with D possibly being TRBD2 (6 bases). Germline values: CDR1 SQVTM, CDR2 ANQGSEA. This CDR3 has 13 residues. Between the trimmed V and J ends, which lost 4 bases and 4 bases, there was a span of 14 bases.

The gene calls are TRBV5-1 and TRBJ2-1; maybe TRBD1 (6 bases). The V and J ends lost 6 bases and 8 bases respectively, with 15 bases between them. Germline V gene sequence: CDR1 SGHRS, CDR2 YFSETQ. The CDR3 consists of 13 residues. The CDR3 region is CASTHPGAYEQFF. CDR3 coding DNA: TGCGCCAGCACCCACCCAGGGGCCTATGAGCAGTTCTTC.

This clone was observed a few times. The chain employs TRBV9 and TRBJ2-3; D might be TRBD2 (5 bases). The CDR3 is 13 amino acids. Germline CDR1 SGDLS, CDR2 YYNGEE. V gave up 4 bases and J gave up 2 bases, with 8 bases separating them. The CDR3 protein is CASSLALTDTQYF. In DNA form, the CDR3 reads TGTGCCAGCAGCCTAGCACTCACAGATACGCAGTATTTT.

This chain uses TRBV7-2 with TRBJ1-6; D is unclear. The CDR3 consists of 16 residues. Trimming cost V 2 bases and J 0 bases, with 8 bases left between them. Germline CDR1 is SGHTA and CDR2 is FQGNSA. CDR3 amino acids: CASSLLKSSYNSPLHF. As DNA, the CDR3 is TGTGCCAGCAGCTTACTCAAGAGCTCCTATAATTCACCCCTCCACTTT.

This rearrangement joins TRBV5-1 to TRBJ1-1, with TRBD1 matching 10 bases. V lost 3 bases and J lost 5; bases outside the gene matches: 10. The CDR3 length is 16 residues. Per germline, CDR1 SGHRS and CDR2 YFSETQ. The CDR3 DNA reads as TGCGCCAGCAGCTCGGAGGGACAGGGGCGAGGAACTGAAGCTTTCTTT. The encoded protein is CASSSEGQGRGTEAFF.

This clone showed up just a few times. This chain links TRBV12-2 with TRBJ2-3; the table gives TRBD2 as D, unverified against the DNA. TRBV12-2 is a recognized pseudogene. The CDR3 spans 19 residues. As DNA, the CDR3 is TGTGCAAGTCGCTCTAACTCCGGGACTAGCGGGATTAGCACAGATACGCAGTATTTT. It encodes CASRSNSGTSGISTDTQYF.

This sequence joins TRBV6-6 and TRBJ1-4; D is perhaps TRBD1 (6 bases). The CDR3 runs to 14 residues. Germline CDR1 MNHNY, CDR2 SVGAGI (reference sequence). Trimming stripped 5 bases from V and 7 bases from J, with 14 bases between. The CDR3 DNA reads TGTGCCAGCAGTAAACAGGGAATTGGTGAAAAACTGTTTTTT. Amino acids: CASSKQGIGEKLFF.